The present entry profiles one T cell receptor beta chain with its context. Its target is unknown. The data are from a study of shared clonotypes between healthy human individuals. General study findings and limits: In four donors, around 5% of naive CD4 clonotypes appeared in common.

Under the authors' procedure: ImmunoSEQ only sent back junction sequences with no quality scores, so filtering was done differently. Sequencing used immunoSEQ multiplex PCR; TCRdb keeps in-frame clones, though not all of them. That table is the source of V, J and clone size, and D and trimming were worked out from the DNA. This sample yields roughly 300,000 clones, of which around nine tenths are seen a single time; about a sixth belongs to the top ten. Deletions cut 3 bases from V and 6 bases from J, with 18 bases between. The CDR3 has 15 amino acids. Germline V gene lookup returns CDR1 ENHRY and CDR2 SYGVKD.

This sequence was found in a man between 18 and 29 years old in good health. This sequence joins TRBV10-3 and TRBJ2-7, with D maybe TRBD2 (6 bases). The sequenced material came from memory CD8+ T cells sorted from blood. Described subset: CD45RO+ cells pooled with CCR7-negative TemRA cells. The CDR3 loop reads CAISDPGTPEGEQYF. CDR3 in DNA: TGTGCCATCAGTGATCCCGGGACTCCCGAGGGCGAGCAGTACTTC.